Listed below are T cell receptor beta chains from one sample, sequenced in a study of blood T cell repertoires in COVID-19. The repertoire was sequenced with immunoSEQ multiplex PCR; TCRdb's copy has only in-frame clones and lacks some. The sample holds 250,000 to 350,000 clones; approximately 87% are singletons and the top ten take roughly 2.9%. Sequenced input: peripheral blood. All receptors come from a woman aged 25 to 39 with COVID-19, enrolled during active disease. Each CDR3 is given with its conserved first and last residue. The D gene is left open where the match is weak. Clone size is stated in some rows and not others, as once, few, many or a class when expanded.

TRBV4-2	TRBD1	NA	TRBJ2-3	TGTGCCAGCAGCCAAGATCTTGACAGGGGACGGGCAGATACGCAGTATTTT	CASSQDLDRGRADTQYF
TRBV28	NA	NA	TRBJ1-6	TGTGCCAGCAGTTTTGAGGTCAAGAGGTCACCCCTCCACTTT	CASSFEVKRSPLHF
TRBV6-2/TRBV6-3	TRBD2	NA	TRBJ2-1	TGTGCCAGCAGTCTCGAGCGGGAGACCTACAATGAGCAGTTCTTC	CASSLERETYNEQFF
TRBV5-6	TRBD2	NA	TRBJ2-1	TGTGCCAGCAGCACTGGGACTAGCGGGACTCCTTTCTTC	CASSTGTSGTPFF
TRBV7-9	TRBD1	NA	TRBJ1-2	TGTGCCAGCAGCCGGGACAGGGTCTATGGCTACACCTTC	CASSRDRVYGYTF
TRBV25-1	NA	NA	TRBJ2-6	TGTGCCAGCAGTGCCACAGGGCGAGGGGCCAACGTCCTGACTTTC	CASSATGRGANVLTF
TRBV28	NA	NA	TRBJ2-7	TGTGCCAGCAGTTTACAGGTTACCTACGAGCAGTACTTC	CASSLQVTYEQYF
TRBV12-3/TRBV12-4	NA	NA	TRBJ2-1	TGTGCCAGCACCTCAAGCTATGAGCAGTTCTTC	CASTSSYEQFF
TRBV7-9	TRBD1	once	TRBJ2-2	TGTGCCAGCAGCGATCAGCCCCGATTAGGGGGCGCGAACACCGGGGAGCTGTTTTTT	CASSDQPRLGGANTGELFF
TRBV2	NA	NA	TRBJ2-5	TGTGCCAGCGACTCCTTCCAAGAGACCCAGTACTTC	CASDSFQETQYF
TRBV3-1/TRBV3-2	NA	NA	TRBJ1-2	TGTGCCAGCAGCCAAGATTGGCAGGGCCGTGGCTACACCTTC	CASSQDWQGRGYTF
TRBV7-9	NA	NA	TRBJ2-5	TGTGCCAGCAGCTTAGAGGGCGGGAGAGGGGGAGAGACCCAGTACTTC	CASSLEGGRGGETQYF
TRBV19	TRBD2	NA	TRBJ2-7	TGTGCCAGTAGTATGGCGGGAGGGCCTGACGAGCAGTACTTC	CASSMAGGPDEQYF
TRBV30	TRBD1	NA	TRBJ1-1	TGTGCCGGGAGGGACAGGGACTACACTGAAGCTTTCTTT	CAGRDRDYTEAFF
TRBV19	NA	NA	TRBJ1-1	TGTGCCAGTAGAAACCGGGACATCGGTGAAGCTTTCTTT	CASRNRDIGEAFF
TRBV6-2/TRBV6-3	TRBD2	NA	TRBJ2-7	TGTGCCAGCAGTAGAACCGGACTAGATGGCTACGAGCAGTACTTC	CASSRTGLDGYEQYF
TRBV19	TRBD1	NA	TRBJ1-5	TGTGCCAGTAGTGACCGGGACAGGGGAAATCAGCCCCAGCATTTT	CASSDRDRGNQPQHF
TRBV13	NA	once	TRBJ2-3	TGTGCCAGCAGCTTAGTAGCGGAGAGCACAGATACGCAGTATTTT	CASSLVAESTDTQYF
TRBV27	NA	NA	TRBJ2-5	TGTGCCAGCCCAGGGCTGCGCCCGGGAGATGAGACCCAGTACTTC	CASPGLRPGDETQYF
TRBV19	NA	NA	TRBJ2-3	TGTGCCAGTAGTCCCCAGGGTGGAGGCACAGATACGCAGTATTTT	CASSPQGGGTDTQYF
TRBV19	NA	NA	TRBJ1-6	TGTGCCGCGGGGATCCGGGAAAATTCACCCCTCCACTTT	CAAGIRENSPLHF
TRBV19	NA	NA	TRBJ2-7	TGTGCCAGTAGTCCCCAGACCGGCGGGGAGCAGTACTTC	CASSPQTGGEQYF
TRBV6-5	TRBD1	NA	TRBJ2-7	TGTGCCAGCAGGCAGGACAGGGGGCGGTACGAGCAGTACTTC	CASRQDRGRYEQYF
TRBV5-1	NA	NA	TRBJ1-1	TGCGCCAGCAGCTTGGGACTGCTGAACACTGAAGCTTTCTTT	CASSLGLLNTEAFF